One and the same sample provided the 18 T cell receptor beta chains below, sequenced in a study of OX40 agonist ivuxolimab in advanced cancers. The protocol was immunoSEQ multiplex PCR, while the TCRdb copy is restricted to in-frame clones and leaves out a portion. The data contain roughly 61,000 clones, roughly 90% of them seen just once; the ten biggest clones take up less than 0.6%. The sample here was CD4+ or CD8+ T cells sorted from blood, taken in a trial of the OX40 agonist ivuxolimab. Every receptor here comes from an adult with an advanced solid tumor such as melanoma, head and neck, liver or kidney cancer.

As for this clone: Just one base apart from a much larger clone, this may be a read error. The same CDR3 arises from other DNA sequences in this sample as well. The V call is TRBV6-1, the J call TRBJ1-5; TRBD1 matches at 8 bases. The CDR3 extends over 16 amino acids. CDR1 is MNHNS and CDR2 is SASEGT in the germline V gene. CDR3 sequence reads: CASSERLQGGNQPQHF. The DNA for the CDR3 is TGCGCCAGCAGTGAGAGGTTACAGGGGGGCAATCAGCCCCAGCATTTT.

This clone showed up just a few times. The CDR3 is CASRMDRNTEAFF. The CDR3 region has the DNA TGCGCCAGCCGAATGGACAGGAACACTGAAGCTTTCTTT. The chain carries TRBV10-1 and TRBJ1-1; D is perhaps TRBD1 (6 bases). Trimming took off 8 bases at V and 1 base at J, with 11 bases between the two ends. The CDR3 length is 13 residues. The germline CDR1 and CDR2 sequences are WNHNN and SYGVQD (reference sequence).

This clone appeared once. This chain connects TRBV5-4 to TRBJ2-7, with 14 bases aligning to TRBD2. Germline V gives CDR1 SGHNT, CDR2 YYREEE (reference sequence). V was clipped by 3 bases and J by 7 bases; unmatched bases: 9. The CDR3 has 16 residues. CDR3 sequence (DNA): TGTGCCAGCAGCTCGGGACTAGCGGGAGTGGGTTGGGAGCAGTACTTC. This translates into CASSSGLAGVGWEQYF.

The V and J genes are TRBV2 and TRBJ2-3; D is possibly TRBD2 (7 bases). This CDR3 contains 15 residues. CDR1 and CDR2 (germline): SNHLY, FYNNEI. Trimming took 4 bases from V and 1 from J, leaving 12 bases between them. The CDR3 region has the DNA TGTGCCAGCAGTGGGGAGGGGGGTCGCACAGATACGCAGTATTTT. It is translated as CASSGEGGRTDTQYF. Full variable domain (remainder filled in from reference TRBV2 and TRBJ2-3): EPEVTQTPSHQVTQMGQEVILRCVPISNHLYFYWYRQILGQKVEFLVSFYNNEISEKSEIFDDQFSVERPDGSNFTLKIRSTKLEDSAMYFCASSGEGGRTDTQYFGPGTRLTVL.

This sequence joins TRBV2 and TRBJ2-5; maybe TRBD2 (5 bases). Per germline, CDR1 SNHLY and CDR2 FYNNEI. This CDR3 spans 12 amino acids. V was pared by 10 bases and J by 4 bases, with 13 bases between. In DNA form, the CDR3 reads TGTGCCACATCAGAGGGTCGAGAGACCCAGTACTTC. It codes for CATSEGRETQYF.

The rearrangement links TRBV7-2 to TRBJ1-2; D possibly corresponds to TRBD1 (5 bases). Germline lookup yields CDR1 SGHTA and CDR2 FQGNSA. Trimming removed 1 base at V and 4 bases at J, with 13 bases between. The CDR3 covers 15 residues. The CDR3 spells CASSLVLGAGYGYTF. The CDR3 bases are TGTGCCAGCAGCTTAGTACTAGGGGCAGGCTATGGCTACACCTTC.

The chain is built from TRBV9 and TRBJ2-3, with 8 bases identical to TRBD2. Germline V lookup: CDR1 SGDLS, CDR2 YYNGEE. The CDR3 contains 13 residues. Germline trimming cut 8 bases from V and 1 base from J; bases unmatched to any gene: 3. The DNA of the CDR3 is TGTGCCAGTGACGGGGGGGGCACAGATACGCAGTATTTT. Its translation is CASDGGGTDTQYF.

The CDR3: CASSLGQGMEKLFF. As DNA, the CDR3 is TGCGCCAGCAGCTTGGGACAGGGGATGGAAAAACTGTTTTTT. This chain uses TRBV5-1 with TRBJ1-4, with 8 nucleotides matching TRBD1. The germline CDR1 and CDR2 sequences are SGHRS and YFSETQ. The J segment lost 8 bases and the V segment lost 0 bases, leaving 3 bases of the junction unmatched. The CDR3 spans 14 residues.

This chain joins TRBV7-8 and TRBJ2-2, with D hard to call. The CDR3 length is 16 residues. The V gene lost 1 base and the J gene lost 0 bases, with 9 bases spanning the gap. Germline V lookup: CDR1 SGHVS, CDR2 FQNEAQ. The CDR3 here is CASSLVRITNTGELFF. The CDR3, as DNA: TGTGCCAGCAGCTTAGTAAGAATTACGAACACCGGGGAGCTGTTTTTT.

The chain joins TRBV7-7 to TRBJ2-1; 8 bases are shared with TRBD2. The germline V gene encodes CDR1 SSHAT and CDR2 FNYEAQ (reference sequence). CDR3 length: 15 residues. V trimming: 4 bases; J trimming: 7 bases; junction bases outside the gene matches: 9. CDR3: CASSYSGGPGNEQFF. Written as DNA, the CDR3 is TGTGCCAGCAGCTACTCGGGGGGGCCGGGGAATGAGCAGTTCTTC. Looking up the rest from reference TRBV7-7 and TRBJ2-1 gives the full variable domain: GAGVSQSPRYKVTKRGQDVTLRCDPISSHATLYWYQQALGQGPEFLTYFNYEAQPDKSGLPSDRFSAERPEGSISTLTIQRTEQRDSAMYRCASSYSGGPGNEQFFGPGTRLTVL.

This clone was seen once. This rearrangement joins TRBV7-8 to TRBJ1-2; D gene uncertain. From germline, CDR1 is SGHVS and CDR2 FQNEAQ. The CDR3 sequence is 13 residues long. V gave up 4 bases and J gave up 4 bases, with 10 bases separating them. The CDR3 reads CASSSQEFYGYTF. The CDR3 bases are TGTGCCAGCAGCTCGCAGGAATTCTATGGCTACACCTTC.

The chain combines TRBV7-9 with TRBJ1-5, with 8 positions matching TRBD1. Trimming removed 5 bases from V and 7 bases from J; junction bases left unmatched: 13. This CDR3 is 16 amino acids long. Germline V gene data show CDR1 as SEHNR and CDR2 as FQNEAQ (reference sequence). This CDR3 reads CASSSSGAGGGQPQHF. The CDR3 DNA sequence: TGTGCCAGCAGCAGCTCCGGGGCAGGGGGCGGGCAGCCCCAGCATTTT.

This clone has only a few counts. J is TRBJ2-3 and V is TRBV5-1, with 8 nucleotides matching TRBD1. The CDR3 runs to 14 residues. Trimming removed 4 bases from V and 4 bases from J; junction bases left unmatched: 5. Germline lookup yields CDR1 SGHRS and CDR2 YFSETQ. DNA for the CDR3: TGCGCCAGCAGCGCAGGGGGCAGGGCAGATACGCAGTATTTT. It codes for CASSAGGRADTQYF.

This clone was seen a single time. This chain uses TRBV6-5 with TRBJ1-2; 9 bases agree with TRBD1. V dropped 2 bases and J dropped 6; count of bases not matched to a gene: 7. Germline V gene lookup returns CDR1 MNHEY and CDR2 SVGAGI. The CDR3 runs to 15 residues. The CDR3 region has the DNA TGTGCCAGCAGTTACACGACAGGGGGACGGGATGGCTACACCTTC. Its protein is CASSYTTGGRDGYTF.

V gene TRBV7-8 combines with J gene TRBJ1-5, with 7 positions matching TRBD1. Losses at the gene ends were 2 bases for V and 5 bases for J; bases not matched to a gene: 6. This CDR3 spans 15 amino acids. The germline gives CDR1 SGHVS, CDR2 FQNEAQ. The CDR3 sequence is CASSLSGRGDQPQHF. The CDR3 DNA reads as TGTGCCAGCAGCTTATCAGGCAGGGGGGATCAGCCCCAGCATTTT.

V and J are TRBV7-3 and TRBJ2-3; 8 positions agree with TRBD2. The CDR3 sequence is 14 residues long. V trimming: 4 bases; J trimming: 5 bases; junction bases outside the gene matches: 5. Germline V CDR1 and CDR2: SGHTA, FQGTGA. The CDR3, as DNA: TGTGCCAGCAGCTCGGGACTAGAGGTAGATACGCAGTATTTT. Translated, it gives CASSSGLEVDTQYF.

Details on this clone: Other nucleotide sequences in the sample specify the same CDR3. The CDR3 nucleotides read TGCGCCAGCAGCGGGGCGGGCCAAGAGACCCAGTACTTC. Protein sequence: CASSGAGQETQYF. V is TRBV5-1 and J is TRBJ2-5, with D perhaps matching TRBD1 or TRBD2 (5 bases each). Germline CDR1 and CDR2: SGHRS and YFSETQ. V was trimmed by 4 bases and J by 1 base, leaving 8 bases between them. This CDR3 has 13 residues.

The chain recombines TRBV5-3 with TRBJ1-2; D uncertain. TRBV5-3 is assigned to the ORF class and has an uncertain function. The germline V and J ends were trimmed by 4 bases and 3 bases, with 19 bases remaining between them. The CDR3 totals 16 residues. CDR3 protein: CARSPTGPGWDYGYTF. The CDR3 DNA is TGTGCCAGAAGCCCTACCGGGCCCGGGTGGGACTATGGCTACACCTTC.